This is a list of T cell receptor beta chains from one sample in a study of T-cell reconstitution after alpha-beta-depleted transplantation in children. In TCRdb, the PCR reads were re-called with MiXCR into one record per CDR3 protein. Here the sample spans hundreds of thousands of distinct CDR3 sequences, 9.5% to 13% being singletons. The material sequenced was PBMCs, taken before TCRalphabeta/CD19-depleted stem cell transplant. The receptor source for this set is a boy younger than two with acute myeloid leukemia, due to receive a stem cell transplant. The CDR3 runs from the conserved cysteine through the conserved F or W. Each record gives: D gene, V gene, clone size, J gene, CDR3 DNA, CDR3 protein. A D gene is named only where the DNA matches it firmly. Only some rows state a clone size, as once, few, many or a class for expanded clones.

>-|TRBV20-1|many|TRBJ2-7
TGCAGTGCTAGAGATTTCGGGACACCCAAGGACGAGCAGTACTTC
CSARDFGTPKDEQYF
>TRBD1|TRBV27|many|TRBJ1-2
TGTGCCAGCAGTTTTTACAGGGGCGACTATGGCTACACCTTC
CASSFYRGDYGYTF
>-|TRBV27|many|TRBJ2-5
TGTGCCAGCCTTCCCAGGGACGGGCAAGAGACCCAGTACTTC
CASLPRDGQETQYF
>-|TRBV7-8|many|TRBJ1-2
TGTGCCAGCAGCTTAGATCAGGGGCCGCGAGGCTATGGCTACACCTTC
CASSLDQGPRGYGYTF
>TRBD2|TRBV7-2|many|TRBJ2-7
TGTGCCAGCAGCTTCAGCGGGGGGCCCTACGAGCAGTACTTC
CASSFSGGPYEQYF
>-|TRBV19|-|TRBJ1-5
TGTGCCAGTAGTCCCGACAGCCTCGAGCAGCCCCAGCATTTT
CASSPDSLEQPQHF
>TRBD2|TRBV12-3/TRBV12-4|many|TRBJ2-3
TGTGCCAGCAGTTTACGGGGGGGACGCACAGATACGCAGTATTTT
CASSLRGGRTDTQYF
>-|TRBV3-1|few|TRBJ2-7
TGTGCCAGCAGCCAAGGGCTTAGGGGCTACGAGCAGTACTTC
CASSQGLRGYEQYF
>-|TRBV5-1|many|TRBJ2-1
TGCGCCAGCAGCTTTCCCAGGCCGTTCTCCAATGAGCAGTTCTTC
CASSFPRPFSNEQFF
>TRBD1|TRBV4-3|few|TRBJ2-2
TGCGCCAGCAGCCACGCGGACAGGGGGCTTCTACTGTTTTTT
CASSHADRGLLLFF
>-|TRBV12-3/TRBV12-4|many|TRBJ2-2
TGTGCCAGCACCCGACGGGCCGCGAACACCGGGGAGCTGTTTTTT
CASTRRAANTGELFF
>TRBD1|TRBV28|many|TRBJ2-7
TGTGCCAGCAGCCGCCCCGGGACAGGGCTCTACGAGCAGTACTTC
CASSRPGTGLYEQYF
>-|TRBV6-2/TRBV6-3|many|TRBJ1-5
TGTGCCAGCAGTGTTTACTTCAATCAGCCCCAGCATTTT
CASSVYFNQPQHF
>-|TRBV29-1|-|TRBJ2-7
TGCAGCGCCAACGATCGGGGGAGCACCTACGAGCAGTACTTC
CSANDRGSTYEQYF
>TRBD2|TRBV14|many|TRBJ2-3
TGTGCCAGCAGCCGGATAGCGGGAGGTCTGAGCACAGATACGCAGTATTTT
CASSRIAGGLSTDTQYF
>TRBD1|TRBV28|many|TRBJ2-1
TGTGCCAGCAGTTTTAGGGGACAGGGGGACAATGAGCAGTTCTTC
CASSFRGQGDNEQFF
>-|TRBV2|few|TRBJ2-7
TGTGCCAGCAGTGAGGAGGTGGGGAAGCAGTACTTC
CASSEEVGKQYF
>TRBD1|TRBV5-6|few|TRBJ2-5
TGTGCCAGCAGCTTGGCACCGGGACAGGGAGAGACCCAGTACTTC
CASSLAPGQGETQYF